The next 31 T cell receptor beta chains were all read from a single sample in a study of response to subunit inactivated influenza vaccine. Each CDR3 protein gets one entry after TCRdb re-called the RT-PCR reads with MiXCR. The sample has roughly 650,000 distinct CDR3 sequences, about a sixth seen once. The input for sequencing was PBMCs from blood, taken about 13 days after vaccination. Source of these receptors: a man aged 45-60 years who received an inactivated influenza vaccine.

This chain connects TRBV12-3 or TRBV12-4 to TRBJ2-7; a possible D gene is TRBD1 (5 bases). This CDR3 has 13 residues. Trimming cost V 4 bases and J 10 bases, with 17 bases left between them. In nucleotides, the CDR3 is TGTGCCAGCAGTTATAATTTCCCGACAGAACAGTACTTC. Protein product: CASSYNFPTEQYF.

Here the CDR3 reads CASSRDVVTYEQYF. In DNA, the CDR3 is TGTGCCAGCAGCCGGGACGTAGTTACCTACGAGCAGTACTTC. The chain joins TRBV7-2 to TRBJ2-7; D might be TRBD1 or TRBD2, each matching 5 bases. CDR1 SGHTA and CDR2 FQGNSA come from the germline V gene. Trimming took off 5 bases at V and 2 bases at J, with 13 bases between the two ends. This CDR3 comprises 14 residues.

The chain is built from TRBV6-2 or TRBV6-3 and TRBJ2-1, with TRBD2 matching over 13 bases. Trimming took 5 bases from V and 8 from J; bases not matched to a gene: 9. Germline V gives CDR1 MNHEY, CDR2 SVGEGT. This CDR3 has 16 residues. CDR3 in amino acids: CASSRWTSGSRYEQFF. In DNA, the CDR3 is TGTGCCAGCAGTAGGTGGACTAGCGGGAGTCGCTATGAGCAGTTCTTC.

This clonotype has a handful of counts. The gene calls are TRBV20-1 and TRBJ2-1, with D possibly being TRBD2 (5 bases). This CDR3 comprises 15 residues. The V end lost 3 bases, the J end lost 8 bases, and 20 bases lay between the germline ends. In germline, CDR1 is DFQATT, CDR2 SNEGSKA (reference sequence). The chain's CDR3 is CSARERFEDMDEQFF. The CDR3 DNA reads TGCAGTGCTAGGGAGCGGTTTGAGGATATGGATGAGCAGTTCTTC.

CDR3 sequence (DNA): TGTGCCAGCAGTTTACCGGGTGAAAAACTGTTTTTT. It translates to CASSLPGEKLFF. V gene TRBV12-3 or TRBV12-4 combines with J gene TRBJ1-4; D is unclear. Trimming pared 2 bases from V and 7 bases from J, leaving 5 bases between. The CDR3 covers 12 residues.

The J gene is TRBJ2-7, the V gene TRBV15; the match to TRBD1 covers 7 bases. V lost 4 bases, J lost 5 bases, and 11 bases stayed unmatched. This CDR3 region has 15 residues. The germline V gene has CDR1 LNHNV and CDR2 YYDKDF (reference sequence). CDR3 sequence (DNA): TGTGCCACCAGCACCGAGACAGGGCCTGTAGACGAGCAGTACTTC. Its translation: CATSTETGPVDEQYF.

This clonotype occurred many times. This chain links TRBV6-5 with TRBJ1-1; D remains unclear. The V gene lost 1 base and the J gene lost 1 base, with 7 bases spanning the gap. The CDR3 spans 14 residues. Germline CDR1 MNHEY, CDR2 SVGAGI. The CDR3 reads CASSYLQQNTEAFF. The CDR3 nucleotides are TGTGCCAGCAGTTACTTACAGCAGAACACTGAAGCTTTCTTT.

This clonotype was found a few times. The chain carries TRBV7-8 and TRBJ2-1; 10 bases agree with TRBD1. The CDR3 has 16 residues. Trimming at V came to 2 bases and at J to 6 bases, leaving 7 bases not matched to a gene. Looked up from germline, CDR1 is SGHVS and CDR2 is FQNEAQ. The CDR3 coding sequence is TGTGCCAGCAGCTTATCGACAGGGGGCTGGTTCAATGAGCAGTTCTTC. It translates to CASSLSTGGWFNEQFF. Using reference TRBV7-8 and TRBJ2-1 for the parts outside the CDR3, the full variable domain is GAGVSQSPRYKVAKRGQDVALRCDPISGHVSLFWYQQALGQGPEFLTYFQNEAQLDKSGLPSDRFFAERPEGSVSTLKIQRTQQEDSAVYLCASSLSTGGWFNEQFFGPGTRLTVL.

This clonotype was seen many times. This chain joins TRBV5-6 and TRBJ2-1, with 8 bases matching TRBD1. After removal of 4 bases from V and 5 bases from J, the junction contained 11 bases not matched to a gene. Germline V CDR1 and CDR2: SGHDT, YYEEEE. The CDR3 spans 16 residues. This CDR3 is CASSTSRDRHDNEQFF. For the CDR3, the DNA is TGTGCCAGCAGCACGAGCAGGGACAGGCATGACAATGAGCAGTTCTTC.

This clonotype was picked up a small number of times. In DNA, the CDR3 is TGTGCCAGCAGCTTGTTCGGTGGGAAACTGGGCTACACCTTC. Protein sequence: CASSLFGGKLGYTF. This rearrangement joins TRBV5-6 to TRBJ1-2; D is uncertain. Germline V gene lookup returns CDR1 SGHDT and CDR2 YYEEEE. Between the trimmed V and J ends, which lost 1 base and 8 bases, there was a span of 15 bases. The CDR3 covers 14 residues.

This clonotype came up a few times. The CDR3 here is CASSLVVATNEQFF. In nucleotides, the CDR3 is TGCGCCAGCAGCTTGGTTGTGGCGACAAATGAGCAGTTCTTC. V and J are TRBV5-1 and TRBJ2-1, with no clear D. Germline lookup yields CDR1 SGHRS and CDR2 YFSETQ. V was pared by 0 bases and J by 7 bases, with 11 bases between. The CDR3 spans 14 residues.

V is TRBV7-9 and J is TRBJ1-3; TRBD1 agrees at 10 bases. V shed 10 bases, J shed 1 base, and the junction held 7 bases outside the gene matches. Germline V gene sequence: CDR1 SEHNR, CDR2 FQNEAQ (reference sequence). The CDR3 sequence is 15 residues long. The CDR3 sequence: CATKGQGRSGNTIYF. The CDR3 coding sequence is TGTGCCACCAAGGGACAGGGGAGGTCTGGAAACACCATATATTTT.

The rearrangement links TRBV13 to TRBJ2-1, with TRBD2 matching 11 bases. The CDR3 is made up of 16 amino acids. Germline V lookup: CDR1 PRHDT, CDR2 FYEKMQ (reference sequence). V was pared by 0 bases and J by 7 bases, with 5 bases of the junction left unmatched. The CDR3 region is CASSLGRLAGSNEQFF. The CDR3 bases are TGTGCCAGCAGCTTAGGCCGACTAGCGGGATCAAATGAGCAGTTCTTC.

In nucleotides, the CDR3 is TGTGCCACCAGTGATCCCGGACAGGGGGTTAGGGAAGAGACCCAGTACTTC. It codes for CATSDPGQGVREETQYF. The V and J genes are TRBV24-1 and TRBJ2-5; TRBD1 matches at 10 bases. The CDR3 sequence is 17 residues long. V lost 3 bases and J lost 3; bases outside the gene matches: 9. Germline CDR1 and CDR2: KGHDR and SFDVKD.

The chain couples TRBV20-1 to TRBJ2-1; 8 nucleotides match TRBD2. The germline V gene has CDR1 DFQATT and CDR2 SNEGSKA (reference sequence). This CDR3 region has 14 residues. The V segment lost 3 bases and the J segment 7 bases; nucleotides outside the gene matches: 8. The CDR3 DNA reads TGCAGTGCTAGTTCCGGGAGGGCCGGGAATGAGCAGTTCTTC. Translated, it gives CSASSGRAGNEQFF.

This clonotype has only a few counts. The chain joins TRBV12-3 or TRBV12-4 to TRBJ1-6; D is unclear. With 1 base removed from V and 9 bases from J, the gap between germline ends came to 10 bases. The CDR3 extends over 14 amino acids. The CDR3 loop reads CASSLGERSSPLHF. CDR3 coding DNA: TGTGCCAGCAGTTTAGGGGAGAGGAGTTCACCCCTCCACTTT.

The chain uses TRBV12-3 or TRBV12-4 and TRBJ2-1; the D gene is possibly TRBD2 (5 bases). Trimming removed 6 bases at V and 5 bases at J, with 17 bases between. CDR3 length: 15 residues. CDR3 nucleotide sequence: TGTGCCAGCAGCCCGCCGGGTGGGAGCCACAATGAGCAGTTCTTC. It is translated as CASSPPGGSHNEQFF.

The J gene is TRBJ1-6, the V gene TRBV2; D unresolved. The CDR3 totals 13 residues. Germline CDR1 and CDR2: SNHLY and FYNNEI. The V end was cut by 6 bases, the J end by 4 bases, with 7 bases between. In DNA, the CDR3 is TGTGCCAGCAGAGAGGGATATAATTCACCCCTCCACTTT. Residues: CASREGYNSPLHF.

In this sample, this clonotype turned up a few times. The gene calls are TRBV2 and TRBJ1-5; no clear D. Germline loops: CDR1 SNHLY, CDR2 FYNNEI. The V gene lost 0 bases and the J gene lost 0 bases, with 9 bases spanning the gap. The CDR3 is 16 amino acids. CDR3 residues: CASSEAREDSNQPQHF. The CDR3 region has the DNA TGTGCCAGCAGTGAAGCGCGGGAGGATAGCAATCAGCCCCAGCATTTT.

The DNA of the CDR3 is TGTGCCACCAGCAGGGTACTAGCGGGAGCGGGGGTCAATGAGCAGTTCTTC. Translation gives CATSRVLAGAGVNEQFF. This chain uses TRBV15 with TRBJ2-1; 11 bases map to TRBD2. The CDR3 contains 17 residues. CDR1 is LNHNV and CDR2 is YYDKDF in the germline V gene (reference sequence). Trimming cost V 3 bases and J 6 bases; bases outside gene matches: 10.

Turning to this clonotype: At one boundary the junction diverges from the germline segment, which might be a read error. The chain employs TRBV7-7 and TRBJ2-5; TRBD2 matches at 14 bases. The CDR3 totals 17 residues. The germline CDR1 and CDR2 sequences are SSHAT and FNYEAQ (reference sequence). The CDR3 DNA reads as TGTGCTAGCAGCTTAGGGACTAGCGGGGGAGGACAAGAGACCCAGTACTTC. It yields the protein CASSLGTSGGGQETQYF.

This clonotype was found a few times. The chain uses TRBV5-1 and TRBJ2-1; either TRBD1 or TRBD2 may fit D (5 bases each). The CDR3 sequence is 14 residues long. Trimming stripped 0 bases from V and 7 bases from J, with 11 bases between. The germline V gene encodes CDR1 SGHRS and CDR2 YFSETQ. The DNA of the CDR3 is TGCGCCAGCAGCTTGGAGACGGGGCTGAATGAGCAGTTCTTC. Translating gives CASSLETGLNEQFF.

This clonotype was picked up a small number of times. The V and J genes are TRBV12-3 or TRBV12-4 and TRBJ1-4; TRBD1 matches at 9 bases. J gave up 10 bases and V 3 bases, and 6 bases lay outside the gene matches. This CDR3 contains 14 residues. CDR3 sequence (DNA): TGTGCCAGCAGTTTCCCGGGACAGGGAAGAAAACTGTTTTTT. This translates into CASSFPGQGRKLFF.

This clonotype was seen a few times. The J gene is TRBJ1-1, the V gene TRBV12-3 or TRBV12-4, with D maybe TRBD1 (6 bases). The CDR3 has 15 residues. With 6 bases removed from V and 1 base from J, the gap between germline ends came to 15 bases. The CDR3 nucleotides are TGTGCCAGCAGACTAGGGGGGGGAGGGAACACTGAAGCTTTCTTT. Protein product: CASRLGGGGNTEAFF.

The rearrangement uses TRBV4-1 and TRBJ2-7; 8 bases match TRBD1. The CDR3 totals 14 residues. Germline V gene sequence: CDR1 MGHRA, CDR2 YSYEKL. The trim removed 1 base at V and 5 bases at J, leaving 4 bases unmatched. Written as DNA, the CDR3 is TGCGCCAGCAGCCAAGGACAGGGGAGGAACGAGCAGTACTTC. Residues: CASSQGQGRNEQYF.

The chain joins TRBV10-3 to TRBJ2-7; 8 bases line up with TRBD1. CDR1 is ENHRY, CDR2 SYGVKD, per germline. J lost 6 bases, V lost 3 bases, and 10 bases had no gene match. This CDR3 region has 15 residues. The CDR3: CAISDSPGTGTEQYF. As DNA, the CDR3 is TGTGCCATCAGTGATAGTCCCGGGACAGGTACCGAGCAGTACTTC.

This clonotype was observed a few times. This chain joins TRBV27 and TRBJ2-1, with 7 bases lining up with TRBD1. V was clipped by 6 bases and J by 2 bases; unmatched bases: 7. This CDR3 comprises 15 residues. In germline, CDR1 is MNHEY, CDR2 SMNVEV (reference sequence). CDR3 in amino acids: CASRWGTAAYNEQFF. The CDR3 DNA reads TGTGCCAGCAGATGGGGGACAGCGGCCTACAATGAGCAGTTCTTC.

The V and J genes are TRBV4-2 and TRBJ2-7; D unresolved. V lost 1 base to trimming and J lost 3 bases, with 13 bases between them. The germline V gene has CDR1 LGHNA and CDR2 YNFKEQ. The CDR3 sequence is 15 residues long. CDR3 DNA: TGTGCCAGCAGCCAAGGAGGCACTCTTTTCTACGAGCAGTACTTC. Its translation: CASSQGGTLFYEQYF.

The chain recombines TRBV12-3 or TRBV12-4 with TRBJ1-1, with D uncertain. CDR3 length: 15 residues. Trimming removed 0 bases from V and 4 bases from J, with 12 bases in between. CDR3 region: CASSLAKGWATEAFF. Written as DNA, the CDR3 is TGTGCCAGCAGTTTAGCTAAAGGGTGGGCCACTGAAGCTTTCTTT.

The CDR3 protein is CASRQAIAGYNEQFF. CDR3 coding DNA: TGTGCCAGCAGGCAAGCGATAGCGGGGTACAATGAGCAGTTCTTC. The chain combines TRBV6-1 with TRBJ2-1, with 8 bases lining up with TRBD2. V lost 6 bases, J lost 4 bases, and 8 bases stayed unmatched. This CDR3 is 15 amino acids long. Germline V lookup: CDR1 MNHNS, CDR2 SASEGT.

This clonotype turned up a few times. The chain couples TRBV28 to TRBJ2-3, with a weak D call TRBD1 (5 bases). The V end was cut by 2 bases, the J end by 3 bases, with 12 bases between. Germline V gene lookup returns CDR1 MDHEN and CDR2 SYDVKM. This CDR3 spans 15 amino acids. CDR3 in DNA: TGTGCCAGCAGTTTAGCCAGGGTCAATACAGATACGCAGTATTTT. Protein sequence: CASSLARVNTDTQYF.